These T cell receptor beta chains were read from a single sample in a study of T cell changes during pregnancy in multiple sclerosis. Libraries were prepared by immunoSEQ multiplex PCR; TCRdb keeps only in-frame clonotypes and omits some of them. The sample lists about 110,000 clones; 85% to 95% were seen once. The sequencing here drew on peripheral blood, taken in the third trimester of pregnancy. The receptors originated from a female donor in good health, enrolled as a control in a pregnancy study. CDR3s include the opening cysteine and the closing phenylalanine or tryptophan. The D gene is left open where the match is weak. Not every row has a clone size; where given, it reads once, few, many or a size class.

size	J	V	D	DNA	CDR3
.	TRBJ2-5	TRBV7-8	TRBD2	TGTGCCAGCAGTCAATACGGGACTAGGGGAGAGACCCAGTACTTC	CASSQYGTRGETQYF
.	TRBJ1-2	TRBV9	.	TGTGCCAGCAGCGTAGTAATGGGTCAGGGGTATGGCTACACCTTC	CASSVVMGQGYGYTF
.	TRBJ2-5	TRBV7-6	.	TGTGCCAGCAGCCCATCCGGAGGTGCCCAGTACTTC	CASSPSGGAQYF
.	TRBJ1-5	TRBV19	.	TGTGCCAGTAGGGCGGGGGGTAGCAATCAGCCCCAGCATTTT	CASRAGGSNQPQHF
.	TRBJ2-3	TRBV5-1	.	TGCGCCAGCAGCTTCGACAATTCGGGGGTCTCTAGCACAGATACGCAGTATTTT	CASSFDNSGVSSTDTQYF
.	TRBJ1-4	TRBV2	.	TGTGCCAGCAGTGATGGCAGACTCCTTCGCGAGAAACTGTTTTTT	CASSDGRLLREKLFF
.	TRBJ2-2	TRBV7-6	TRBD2	TGTGCCAGCAGCTTAGCGGGACTAGCGGGGGGGAACACCGGGGAGCTGTTTTTT	CASSLAGLAGGNTGELFF
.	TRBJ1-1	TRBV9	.	TGTGCCAGCAGCGTAGTAGACACTGAAGCTTTCTTT	CASSVVDTEAFF
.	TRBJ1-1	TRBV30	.	TGTGCCTGGAGTTCGCACTCAGGTGAAGCTTTCTTT	CAWSSHSGEAFF
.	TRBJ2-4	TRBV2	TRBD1	TGTGCCAGCACAGGACAGGGATTATCCAAAAACATTCAGTACTTC	CASTGQGLSKNIQYF
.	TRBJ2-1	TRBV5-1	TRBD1	TGCGCCAGCAGCTTGCCTGCCGGGACAGGGATAAATGAGCAGTTCTTC	CASSLPAGTGINEQFF
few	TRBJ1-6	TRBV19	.	TGTGCCAGTAGCGATTCACCCCTCCACTTT	CASSDSPLHF
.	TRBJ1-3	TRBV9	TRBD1	TGTGCCAGCAGCGCCGCAGGGGGCCGAAACACCATATATTTT	CASSAAGGRNTIYF
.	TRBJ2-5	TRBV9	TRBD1	TGTGCCAGCAGCTTGACAGGGTCTCAAGAGACCCAGTACTTC	CASSLTGSQETQYF
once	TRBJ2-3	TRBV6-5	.	TGTGCCAGCAGTTACCCTTCGTCGGGCGGGAATACGCAGTATTTT	CASSYPSSGGNTQYF
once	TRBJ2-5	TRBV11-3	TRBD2	TGTGCCAGCAGCTTTATCGCGGGGGTCGGAGAGACCCAGTACTTC	CASSFIAGVGETQYF
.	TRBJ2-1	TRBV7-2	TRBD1	TGTGCCAGCAGCTTAGGGGGACAGCGCTACAATGAGCAGTTCTTC	CASSLGGQRYNEQFF
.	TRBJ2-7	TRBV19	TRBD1	TGTGCCAGTAGTGGGACAGGGTGGAACGAGCAGTACTTC	CASSGTGWNEQYF
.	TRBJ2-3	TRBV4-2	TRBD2	TGTGCCAGCAGCCAAGTTGGGGCGGGGGGGCTGGCAGATACGCAGTATTTT	CASSQVGAGGLADTQYF
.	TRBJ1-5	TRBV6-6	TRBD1	TGTGCCAGCAGTCCTGACAGGGGATGGGATCAGCCCCAGCATTTT	CASSPDRGWDQPQHF
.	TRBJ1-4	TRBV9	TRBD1	TGTGCCAGCAGCGTCGGGGACAGGGGGCGCCGCACTAATGAAAAACTGTTTTTT	CASSVGDRGRRTNEKLFF
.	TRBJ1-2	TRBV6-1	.	TGTGCCAGCCAAAGCCGAACAACGGGAAACTATGGCTACACCTTC	CASQSRTTGNYGYTF
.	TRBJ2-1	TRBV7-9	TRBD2	TGTGCCAGCAGCTTGGATAGCGGGGTATTAAATGAGCAGTTCTTC	CASSLDSGVLNEQFF
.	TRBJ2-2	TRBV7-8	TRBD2	TGTGCCAGCAGCTTACGACTAGCGGGGGGGCAAAGGACCGGGGAGCTGTTTTTT	CASSLRLAGGQRTGELFF
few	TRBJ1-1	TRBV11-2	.	TGTGCCAGCAGCTTGAGGTCCCCTGAAGCTTTCTTT	CASSLRSPEAFF
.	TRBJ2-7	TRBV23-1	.	TGCGCCAGCCGCCCCCAGTTTCGGGGGTCCCACGAGCAGTACTTC	CASRPQFRGSHEQYF
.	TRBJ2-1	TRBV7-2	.	TGTGCCAGCAGCTTTAGGGAGGGGGGCACTAATGAGCAGTTCTTC	CASSFREGGTNEQFF
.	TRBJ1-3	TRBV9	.	TGTGCCAGCAGCGTAGAGCCCGGGGGGCACGGAAACACCATATATTTT	CASSVEPGGHGNTIYF
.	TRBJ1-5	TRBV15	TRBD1	TGTGCCACCAGCAGAGATCTAGGGACAGGGAATAATCAGCCCCAGCATTTT	CATSRDLGTGNNQPQHF
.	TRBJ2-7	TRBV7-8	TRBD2	TGTGCCAGCAGTCGTACCGGGACTAGCGGGGGCCAGGCCTACGAGCAGTACTTC	CASSRTGTSGGQAYEQYF
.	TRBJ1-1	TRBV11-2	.	TGTGCCAGCACCCCTTCTGGGGGCCCGGACACTGAAGCTTTCTTT	CASTPSGGPDTEAFF
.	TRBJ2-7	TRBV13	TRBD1	TGTGCCAGCAGCTTGAGGGACAGTAACTACGAGCAGTACTTC	CASSLRDSNYEQYF
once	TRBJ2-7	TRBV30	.	TGTGCCTGGAGTGGAGGGAGTTACGAGCAGTACTTC	CAWSGGSYEQYF
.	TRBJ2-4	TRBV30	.	TGTGCCTGGAGTCGGACTGGACTAGCCAAAAACATTCAGTACTTC	CAWSRTGLAKNIQYF
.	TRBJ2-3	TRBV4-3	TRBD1	TGCGCCAGCAGCCAGCAGTTCTCGGGACAGGGCACAGATACGCAGTATTTT	CASSQQFSGQGTDTQYF
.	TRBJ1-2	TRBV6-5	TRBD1	TGTGCCAGCAGCTTAGACAGGGGGAATGGCTACACCTTC	CASSLDRGNGYTF
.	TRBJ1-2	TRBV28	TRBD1	TGTGCCAGCAGTTTGGGACAGCAATATGGCTACACCTTC	CASSLGQQYGYTF
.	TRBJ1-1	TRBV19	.	TGTGCCAGTAGTATAGAACGGGGACTCACTGAAGCTTTCTTT	CASSIERGLTEAFF
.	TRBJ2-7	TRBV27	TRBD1	TGTGCCATCGGGGACAGGGGCCCTTACGAGCAGTACTTC	CAIGDRGPYEQYF
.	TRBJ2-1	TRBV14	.	TGTGCCAGCAGCCATACACTAGGGTTAGATGAGCAGTTCTTC	CASSHTLGLDEQFF
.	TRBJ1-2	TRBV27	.	TGTGCCAGCAGTTTAAGGGGAGGACAAGTCTATGGCTACACCTTC	CASSLRGGQVYGYTF
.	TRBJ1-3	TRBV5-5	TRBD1	TGTGCCAGCAGCTTGGATCAGGGGGCAGGAGGAAACACCATATATTTT	CASSLDQGAGGNTIYF
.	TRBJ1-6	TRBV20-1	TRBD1	TGCAGTCCCCAGGGGGGATCACCCCTCCACTTT	CSPQGGSPLHF